These 30 T cell receptor beta chains were sequenced from one sample in a study of response to subunit inactivated influenza vaccine. MiXCR, applied by TCRdb to the RT-PCR reads, yields one record per CDR3 protein. In the table there are 450,000 to 500,000 distinct CDR3 sequences, approximately 11% of which are singletons. Sequencing used PBMCs from blood, obtained roughly 47 days after vaccination. The receptors originated from a man aged 45-65 years who received an inactivated influenza vaccine.

The CDR3 loop reads CASSIVLNQPQHF. Here the CDR3 DNA reads TGTGCCAGTAGTATAGTCCTGAATCAGCCCCAGCATTTT. The chain combines TRBV19 with TRBJ1-5; D ambiguous. CDR3 length: 13 residues. V was shortened by 1 base and J by 4 bases, with 5 bases between the two germline ends. The germline gives CDR1 LNHDA, CDR2 SQIVND (reference sequence). The full variable domain, its missing parts supplied by reference TRBV19 and TRBJ1-5, is DGGITQSPKYLFRKEGQNVTLSCEQNLNHDAMYWYRQDPGQGLRLIYYSQIVNDFQKGDIAEGYSVSREKKESFPLTVTSAQKNPTAFYLCASSIVLNQPQHFGDGTRLSIL.

A few counts support this clonotype. The chain links TRBV27 to TRBJ1-5, with a possible D match to TRBD1 (5 bases). The CDR3 runs 16 residues. Deletions cut 2 bases from V and 6 bases from J, with 17 bases between. Germline V gives CDR1 MNHEY, CDR2 SMNVEV (reference sequence). The CDR3: CASSLNGWQGVQPQHF. The CDR3, as DNA: TGTGCCAGCAGTTTAAACGGGTGGCAGGGCGTTCAGCCCCAGCATTTT.

This chain connects TRBV20-1 to TRBJ2-7; 9 bases align to TRBD1. The V gene end was trimmed by 4 bases and the J gene end by 2 bases; junction bases not matched to a gene: 3. Germline V gives CDR1 DFQATT, CDR2 SNEGSKA (reference sequence). CDR3 length: 13 residues. CDR3 in amino acids: CSATWTGAYEQYF. The CDR3 nucleotides are TGCAGTGCTACCTGGACAGGGGCCTACGAGCAGTACTTC.

This clonotype was counted ten times or more. V is TRBV12-3 or TRBV12-4 and J is TRBJ2-7, with 7 positions matching TRBD1. CDR3 size: 14 residues. J was trimmed by 0 bases and V by 6 bases; bases with no gene match: 5. The CDR3 region has the DNA TGTGCCAGCAGACGACAGGGAAACTCCTACGAGCAGTACTTC. Its protein product is CASRRQGNSYEQYF.

This clonotype has only a few counts. The genes are TRBV5-4 and TRBJ1-1, with TRBD1 identical over 8 bases. CDR1 is SGHNT and CDR2 is YYREEE in the germline V gene (reference sequence). The V and J ends lost 2 bases and 2 bases, in that order; junction bases with no gene match: 8. This CDR3 comprises 16 residues. As DNA, the CDR3 is TGTGCCAGCAGCTTTCGGGACAGGAGAATAAACACTGAAGCTTTCTTT. Translated: CASSFRDRRINTEAFF. Together with reference TRBV5-4 and TRBJ1-1, the CDR3 gives the full variable domain: ETGVTQSPTHLIKTRGQQVTLRCSSQSGHNTVSWYQQALGQGPQFIFQYYREEENGRGNFPPRFSGLQFPNYSSELNVNALELDDSALYLCASSFRDRRINTEAFFGQGTRLTVV.

The chain recombines TRBV24-1 with TRBJ2-1; possible D gene TRBD2, 6 bases. Per the germline V gene, CDR1 is KGHDR and CDR2 is SFDVKD. The V gene lost 5 bases and the J gene lost 6 bases, with 16 bases spanning the gap. This CDR3 contains 15 residues. CDR3 DNA sequence: TGTGCCACCAGTGTTAATAAGCCCGGGGGCAATGAGCAGTTCTTC. Its protein product is CATSVNKPGGNEQFF.

This clonotype has just a few counts. The chain joins TRBV5-1 to TRBJ2-5; 9 bases line up with TRBD2. CDR1 and CDR2 from the germline V gene are SGHRS and YFSETQ. CDR3 size: 16 residues. J lost 2 bases, V lost 0 bases, and 5 bases had no gene match. CDR3 loop: CASSLGGSGRQETQYF. CDR3 DNA: TGCGCCAGCAGCTTGGGGGGTAGCGGGAGACAAGAGACCCAGTACTTC.

The J gene is TRBJ2-2, the V gene TRBV6-1; D not resolved. V lost 6 bases and J lost 5, with 10 bases in between. The length of the CDR3 is 13 residues. In germline, CDR1 is MNHNS, CDR2 SASEGT. The CDR3 sequence: CASSQRSTGELFF. The CDR3 DNA is TGTGCCAGCAGCCAAAGAAGTACCGGGGAGCTGTTTTTT.

V and J are TRBV6-1 and TRBJ2-2; a weak D match, TRBD2 (6 bases). V lost 6 bases to trimming and J lost 1 base, with 9 bases between them. The CDR3 runs to 14 residues. Germline assignment: CDR1 MNHNS and CDR2 SASEGT. CDR3 sequence reads: CASSISGNTGELFF. The DNA of the CDR3 is TGTGCCAGCAGCATTAGCGGGAACACCGGGGAGCTGTTTTTT.

The chain uses TRBV2 and TRBJ1-5; TRBD1 matches 7 bases. Germline V CDR1 and CDR2: SNHLY, FYNNEI. This CDR3 is 14 amino acids long. The trim removed 1 base at V and 6 bases at J, leaving 3 bases unmatched. DNA of the CDR3: TGTGCCAGCAGTGAAGTAGGGGGCGGTCAGCCCCAGCATTTT. As protein: CASSEVGGGQPQHF. The full variable domain, with the rest looked up from reference TRBV2 and TRBJ1-5, is EPEVTQTPSHQVTQMGQEVILRCVPISNHLYFYWYRQILGQKVEFLVSFYNNEISEKSEIFDDQFSVERPDGSNFTLKIRSTKLEDSAMYFCASSEVGGGQPQHFGDGTRLSIL.

This clonotype has ten or more counts. This sequence joins TRBV20-1 and TRBJ2-7; 14 bases match TRBD2. Germline V CDR1 and CDR2: DFQATT, SNEGSKA (reference sequence). J lost 4 bases, V lost 4 bases, and 9 bases had no gene match. CDR3 length: 16 amino acids. The CDR3 coding sequence is TGCAGTGCTAAGCCCGGACTAGCGGGAGGTTTGTACGAGCAGTACTTC. It codes for CSAKPGLAGGLYEQYF.

The rearrangement uses TRBV20-1 and TRBJ2-5; TRBD2 matches 9 bases. The CDR3 covers 16 residues. Germline CDR1 reads DFQATT; CDR2 reads SNEGSKA (reference sequence). Trimming at V came to 3 bases and at J to 4 bases, leaving 12 bases not matched to a gene. The CDR3 nucleotides read TGCAGTGCTAGGGACATAGCGGGAGCCTCCTCAGAGACCCAGTACTTC. It yields the protein CSARDIAGASSETQYF.

J is TRBJ1-2 and V is TRBV12-3 or TRBV12-4; D uncertain. The ends were cut back, 3 bases at V and 3 bases at J, with 11 bases in the middle. This CDR3 spans 14 amino acids. The CDR3 protein is CASSFYGSDYGYTF. The CDR3 DNA follows: TGTGCCAGCAGTTTTTATGGCAGCGACTATGGCTACACCTTC.

This clonotype was detected ten times or more. This chain connects TRBV20-1 to TRBJ2-4, with TRBD1 matching over 7 bases. Germline CDR1 reads DFQATT; CDR2 reads SNEGSKA (reference sequence). This CDR3 comprises 14 residues. J lost 1 base, V lost 6 bases, and 6 bases had no gene match. CDR3 in amino acids: CSALGTDAKNIQYF. Written as DNA, the CDR3 is TGCAGTGCCCTAGGGACAGACGCCAAAAACATTCAGTACTTC.

At least ten counts were recorded for this clonotype. This chain connects TRBV5-5 to TRBJ1-1; perhaps TRBD1 as D (5 bases). The CDR3 is 16 residues long. Germline values: CDR1 SGHKS, CDR2 YYEKEE (reference sequence). V lost 4 bases, J lost 1 base, and 17 bases lay in between. This chain's CDR3 is CASSGHSYYGNTEAFF. CDR3 sequence (DNA): TGTGCCAGCAGCGGACACTCCTACTACGGGAACACTGAAGCTTTCTTT.

This clonotype was recorded a few times. The chain's CDR3 is CASSQTGNQPQHF. In DNA form, the CDR3 reads TGCGCCAGCAGCCAGACAGGCAATCAGCCCCAGCATTTT. The chain has TRBV5-1 and TRBJ1-5; D perhaps matches TRBD1 (5 bases). The CDR3 contains 13 residues. V was cut by 4 bases and J by 2 bases, with 7 bases left in between. The germline V gene encodes CDR1 SGHRS and CDR2 YFSETQ.

This chain links TRBV5-1 with TRBJ2-1; TRBD2 aligns across 7 bases. Germline loops: CDR1 SGHRS, CDR2 YFSETQ. V was clipped by 3 bases and J by 4 bases; unmatched bases: 13. The CDR3 contains 17 residues. The CDR3 DNA sequence: TGCGCCAGCAGCTGGGCTCGATGGGAGGGCCGATACAATGAGCAGTTCTTC. Residues: CASSWARWEGRYNEQFF.

This clonotype was counted a few times. The chain is built from TRBV11-2 and TRBJ1-5; perhaps TRBD1 as D (5 bases). Trimming cost V 1 base and J 7 bases, with 11 bases left between them. CDR1 is SGHAT, CDR2 FQNNGV, per germline. The CDR3 extends over 14 amino acids. The CDR3 is CASSLAAGIQPQHF. In nucleotides, the CDR3 is TGTGCCAGCAGCTTAGCGGCAGGGATACAGCCCCAGCATTTT.

This clonotype was seen only a few times. DNA for the CDR3: TGCAGTGCTACGGTGCTAGGGGTGCTCTACGAGCAGTACTTC. It encodes CSATVLGVLYEQYF. V and J are TRBV20-1 and TRBJ2-7; possible D gene TRBD1, 5 bases. Trimming took off 4 bases at V and 3 bases at J, with 16 bases between the two ends. The CDR3 has 14 amino acids. Per the germline V gene, CDR1 is DFQATT and CDR2 is SNEGSKA (reference sequence).

V gene TRBV6-5 combines with J gene TRBJ1-2; D not certain. Germline CDR1 reads MNHEY; CDR2 reads SVGAGI. CDR3 size: 13 residues. V dropped 0 bases and J dropped 4 bases, with 6 bases sitting between them. The CDR3 DNA reads as TGTGCCAGCAGTTACTCGACCGCCTATGGCTACACCTTC. This translates into CASSYSTAYGYTF.

This clonotype has only a few counts. The chain joins TRBV12-3 or TRBV12-4 to TRBJ1-2; D is ambiguous. The CDR3 extends over 14 amino acids. V dropped 6 bases and J dropped 2 bases, with 13 bases sitting between them. The CDR3 DNA sequence: TGTGCCAGCAGCACCCTTACTGGAAACTATGGCTACACCTTC. This sequence encodes CASSTLTGNYGYTF.

The J gene is TRBJ2-3, the V gene TRBV20-1; the match to TRBD2 covers 9 bases. The length of the CDR3 is 15 residues. Germline V lookup: CDR1 DFQATT, CDR2 SNEGSKA (reference sequence). V was clipped by 2 bases and J by 6 bases; unmatched bases: 9. The CDR3 reads CSARLAGGSGDTQYF. The CDR3 DNA is TGCAGTGCTAGATTGGCGGGAGGGTCGGGGGATACGCAGTATTTT.

This clonotype has more than one count but fewer than ten. V usage is TRBV7-2 and J usage is TRBJ2-7, with D perhaps TRBD1 (6 bases). Germline lookup yields CDR1 SGHTA and CDR2 FQGNSA. Trimming cost V 2 bases and J 4 bases, with 9 bases left between them. The length of the CDR3 is 13 residues. CDR3 amino acids: CASSLHREYEQYF. The CDR3, as DNA: TGTGCCAGCAGCTTACACAGGGAGTACGAGCAGTACTTC.

This clonotype occurred many times. This chain links TRBV21-1 with TRBJ2-1; the D call in the table, TRBD1, was not verified against the DNA. TRBV21-1 is assigned pseudogene status. The CDR3 has 16 amino acids. The CDR3 coding sequence is TGTGCCAGCAGCAAGGGCGGAGAGGGGGCGCACAATGAGCAGTTCTTC. Translation: CASSKGGEGAHNEQFF.

The chain recombines TRBV5-1 with TRBJ2-1; 9 positions agree with TRBD2. Germline-derived CDR1 and CDR2 are SGHRS and YFSETQ. After removal of 1 base from V and 8 bases from J, the junction contained 13 bases not matched to a gene. The CDR3 length is 17 residues. The CDR3 coding sequence is TGCGCCAGCAGCTTGCCGGTCGTAGCGGGAGATTTGCATGAGCAGTTCTTC. This codes for CASSLPVVAGDLHEQFF.

The rearrangement uses TRBV20-1 and TRBJ2-3, with a weak D call TRBD2 (6 bases). Germline CDR1 is DFQATT and CDR2 is SNEGSKA (reference sequence). With 5 bases removed from V and 1 base from J, the gap between germline ends came to 13 bases. This CDR3 contains 14 residues. CDR3 amino acids: CSASSVSRTDTQYF. The CDR3 DNA follows: TGCAGTGCTTCTAGCGTCTCCCGCACAGATACGCAGTATTTT.

Ten or more counts support this clonotype. V is TRBV10-3 and J is TRBJ2-7, with D perhaps matching TRBD1 (6 bases). CDR3 length: 15 amino acids. Trimming left V 2 bases short and J 2 bases short, with 13 bases between. CDR1 is ENHRY, CDR2 SYGVKD, per germline. CDR3 sequence: CAISEPGDAAYEQYF. CDR3 nucleotides: TGTGCCATCAGTGAGCCAGGGGACGCCGCCTACGAGCAGTACTTC.

This clonotype was counted between two and nine times. The chain carries TRBV27 and TRBJ2-1; D is unresolved. The CDR3 is 15 amino acids. V was cut by 2 bases and J by 4 bases, with 12 bases left in between. CDR1 and CDR2 from the germline V gene are MNHEY and SMNVEV (reference sequence). The CDR3 is CASSLAYPIYNEQFF. As DNA, the CDR3 is TGTGCCAGCAGTTTAGCCTATCCAATATACAATGAGCAGTTCTTC.

This clonotype showed up just a few times. This chain links TRBV20-1 with TRBJ2-1; the D gene is possibly TRBD2 (5 bases). Trimming took 0 bases from V and 3 from J, leaving 12 bases between them. The germline V gene has CDR1 DFQATT and CDR2 SNEGSKA (reference sequence). The CDR3 runs to 15 residues. The CDR3 sequence is CSARDVATNYNEQFF. CDR3 sequence (DNA): TGCAGTGCTAGAGATGTAGCGACCAACTACAATGAGCAGTTCTTC.

V and J are TRBV28 and TRBJ1-2, with D hard to call. The CDR3 consists of 12 residues. V lost 1 base and J lost 8, with 8 bases in between. Per germline, CDR1 MDHEN and CDR2 SYDVKM. CDR3 bases: TGTGCCAGCAGTTTATTGCCCCAAGGCTACACCTTC. Translated: CASSLLPQGYTF.